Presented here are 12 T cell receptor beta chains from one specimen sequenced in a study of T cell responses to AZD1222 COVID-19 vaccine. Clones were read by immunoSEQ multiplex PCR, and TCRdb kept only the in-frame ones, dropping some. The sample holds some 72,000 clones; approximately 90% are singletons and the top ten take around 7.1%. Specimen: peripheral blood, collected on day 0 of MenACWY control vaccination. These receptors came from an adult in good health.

The CDR3 loop reads CASSLGAGGGSDTQYF. The CDR3 DNA follows: TGTGCCAGCAGCTTAGGCGCGGGAGGGGGCTCAGATACGCAGTATTTT. The gene calls are TRBV7-8 and TRBJ2-3, with 9 bases that match TRBD2. Unmatched junction bases numbered 6, after V lost 1 base and J lost 4 bases. The CDR3 totals 16 residues. Germline V CDR1 and CDR2: SGHVS, FQNEAQ. Full variable domain (missing parts from reference TRBV7-8 and TRBJ2-3): GAGVSQSPRYKVAKRGQDVALRCDPISGHVSLFWYQQALGQGPEFLTYFQNEAQLDKSGLPSDRFFAERPEGSVSTLKIQRTQQEDSAVYLCASSLGAGGGSDTQYFGPGTRLTVL.

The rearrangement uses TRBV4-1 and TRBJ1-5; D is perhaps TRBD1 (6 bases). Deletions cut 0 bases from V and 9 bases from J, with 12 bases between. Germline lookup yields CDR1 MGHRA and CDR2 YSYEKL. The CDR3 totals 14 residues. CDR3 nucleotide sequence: TGCGCCAGCAGCCAAGAGACAGGCCGGGGGCCCCAGCATTTT. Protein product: CASSQETGRGPQHF.

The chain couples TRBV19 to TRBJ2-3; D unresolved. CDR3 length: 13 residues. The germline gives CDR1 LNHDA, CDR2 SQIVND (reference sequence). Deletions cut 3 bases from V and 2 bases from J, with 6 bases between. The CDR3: CASSIPVTDTQYF. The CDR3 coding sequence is TGTGCCAGTAGTATCCCGGTCACAGATACGCAGTATTTT.

The CDR3 region has the DNA TGTGCCAGCAGCGCGGACAGGGGCTTGAGCTATGGCTACACCTTC. It encodes CASSADRGLSYGYTF. This chain connects TRBV2 to TRBJ1-2, with TRBD1 matching 9 bases. V lost 6 bases, J lost 4 bases, and 9 bases stayed unmatched. Germline CDR1 SNHLY, CDR2 FYNNEI. The CDR3 has 15 amino acids.

Written as DNA, the CDR3 is TGTGCCAGTAGTATTGACAGGGGGCGCGGCGAGCAGTACTTC. Protein product: CASSIDRGRGEQYF. The rearrangement uses TRBV19 and TRBJ2-7; 10 bases are a match to TRBD1. CDR3 length equals 14 residues. Trimming cost V 3 bases and J 6 bases; bases outside gene matches: 5. Looked up from germline, CDR1 is LNHDA and CDR2 is SQIVND (reference sequence).

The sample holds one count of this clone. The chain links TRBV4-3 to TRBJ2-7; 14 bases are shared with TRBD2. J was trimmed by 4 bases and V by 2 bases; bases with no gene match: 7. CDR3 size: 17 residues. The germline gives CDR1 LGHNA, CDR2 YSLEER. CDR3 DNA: TGCGCCAGCAGCCAATCACAGGGACTAGCGGGAGAGTACGAGCAGTACTTC. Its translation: CASSQSQGLAGEYEQYF.

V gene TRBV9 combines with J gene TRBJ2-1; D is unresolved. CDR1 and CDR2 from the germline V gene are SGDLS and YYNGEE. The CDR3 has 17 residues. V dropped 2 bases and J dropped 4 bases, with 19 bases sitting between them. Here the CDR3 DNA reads TGTGCCAGCAGCGTTTCGAACGGAAACATGGGTTACAATGAGCAGTTCTTC. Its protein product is CASSVSNGNMGYNEQFF.

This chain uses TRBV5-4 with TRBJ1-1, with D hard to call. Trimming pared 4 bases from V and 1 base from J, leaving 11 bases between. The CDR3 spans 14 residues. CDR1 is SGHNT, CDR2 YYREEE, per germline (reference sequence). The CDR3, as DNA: TGTGCCAGCAGCCCGGGGAATCGGAACACTGAAGCTTTCTTT. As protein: CASSPGNRNTEAFF. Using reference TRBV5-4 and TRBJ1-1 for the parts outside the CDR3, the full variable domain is ETGVTQSPTHLIKTRGQQVTLRCSSQSGHNTVSWYQQALGQGPQFIFQYYREEENGRGNFPPRFSGLQFPNYSSELNVNALELDDSALYLCASSPGNRNTEAFFGQGTRLTVV.

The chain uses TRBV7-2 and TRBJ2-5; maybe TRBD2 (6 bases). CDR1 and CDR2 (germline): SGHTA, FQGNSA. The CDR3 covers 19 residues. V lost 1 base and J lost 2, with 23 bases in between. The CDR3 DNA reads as TGTGCCAGCAGCTTAGGGGCCGCGGGATTATTCGTTGAGCAAGAGACCCAGTACTTC. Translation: CASSLGAAGLFVEQETQYF.

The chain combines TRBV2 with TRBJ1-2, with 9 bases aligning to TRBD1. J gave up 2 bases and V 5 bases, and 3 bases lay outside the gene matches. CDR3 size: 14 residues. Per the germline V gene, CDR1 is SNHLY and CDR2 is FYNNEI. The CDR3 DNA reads TGTGCCAGCAGTTTGGACAGGGGCAACTATGGCTACACCTTC. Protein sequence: CASSLDRGNYGYTF.

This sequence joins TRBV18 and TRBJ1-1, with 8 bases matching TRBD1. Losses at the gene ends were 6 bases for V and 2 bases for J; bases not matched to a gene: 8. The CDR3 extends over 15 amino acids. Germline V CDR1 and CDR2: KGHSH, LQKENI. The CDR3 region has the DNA TGTGCCAGCTCGCCGTCTGACAGGGGTAACACTGAAGCTTTCTTT. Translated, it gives CASSPSDRGNTEAFF.

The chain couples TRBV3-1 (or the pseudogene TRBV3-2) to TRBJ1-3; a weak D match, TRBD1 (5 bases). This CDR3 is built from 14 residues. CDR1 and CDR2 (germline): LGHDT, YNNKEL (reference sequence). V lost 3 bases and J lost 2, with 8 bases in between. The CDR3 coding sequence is TGTGCCAGCAGCCAGATGGGGGCTGGAAACACCATATATTTT. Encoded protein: CASSQMGAGNTIYF.